What follows are 10 T cell receptor beta chains derived from one specimen sequenced in a study of cytomegalovirus exposure and HLA in healthy donors (dated by TCRdb to the late 2010s). The library was prepared using the immunoSEQ multiplex PCR assay. For the multiplex PCR, a mixture combining 60 forward primers for TCR Vbeta segments and 13 reverse primers for TCR Jbeta segments was used. The table comes from immuneACCESS by way of TCRdb, which keeps in-frame sequences with V and J called. Part of the clones is missing from these tables; in studies checked, under half for an unresolved V gene and the rest for unknown reasons. Within this sample are about 140,000 clones, with 78% of them counted one time only. Less than 3.5% of the sample rests with the top ten. Sequencing input: PBMCs. Every receptor here comes from a male donor in good health and CMV-seronegative.

V and J are TRBV5-1 and TRBJ2-5; D gene ambiguous. TRBJ2-7 explains the end of the DNA better; the J call may be wrong. CDR3 size: 11 residues. Germline V gene sequence: CDR1 SGHRS, CDR2 YFSETQ. The DNA for the CDR3 is TGCGCCAGCAGCTTGGACTACGAGCAGTACTTC. Its protein is CASSLDYEQYF.

This chain links TRBV9 with TRBJ2-5; 10 bases align to TRBD1. The V gene end was trimmed by 4 bases and the J gene end by 1 base; junction bases not matched to a gene: 13. The CDR3 length is 18 residues. Germline V gene lookup returns CDR1 SGDLS and CDR2 YYNGEE. This CDR3 is CASSPRQGAQGIQETQYF. CDR3 nucleotide sequence: TGTGCCAGCAGCCCTCGACAGGGGGCGCAAGGTATCCAAGAGACCCAGTACTTC.

This chain uses TRBV10-3 with TRBJ2-7; D remains unclear. Germline-derived CDR1 and CDR2 are ENHRY and SYGVKD. V was pared by 0 bases and J by 4 bases, with 4 bases between. The CDR3 is 12 amino acids. Here the CDR3 reads CAISESAYEQYF. Written as DNA, the CDR3 is TGTGCCATCAGTGAGTCGGCTTACGAGCAGTACTTC.

This rearrangement joins TRBV5-4 to TRBJ1-2; 7 bases line up with TRBD1. This CDR3 has 13 residues. J lost 4 bases, V lost 4 bases, and 4 bases had no gene match. The germline V gene has CDR1 SGHNT and CDR2 YYREEE (reference sequence). CDR3 bases: TGTGCCAGCAGCCCCGACAGGGCCTATGGCTACACCTTC. It encodes CASSPDRAYGYTF.

The chain carries TRBV9 and TRBJ2-7; 8 bases match TRBD2. Germline-derived CDR1 and CDR2 are SGDLS and YYNGEE. The J segment lost 6 bases and the V segment lost 0 bases, leaving 8 bases of the junction unmatched. The CDR3 spans 15 residues. For the CDR3, the DNA is TGTGCCAGCAGCGTAGACAGCGGGGGATACTCCGAGCAGTACTTC. Its protein is CASSVDSGGYSEQYF.

This clone has more than one count but fewer than ten. V and J are TRBV9 and TRBJ2-2, with TRBD2 as a possible D gene (6 bases). The germline V gene has CDR1 SGDLS and CDR2 YYNGEE. The CDR3 covers 17 residues. Trimming cost V 3 bases and J 0 bases, with 15 bases left between them. CDR3 region: CASSARRETANTGELFF. The CDR3 DNA reads TGTGCCAGCAGCGCCAGACGGGAGACAGCGAACACCGGGGAGCTGTTTTTT.

This chain joins TRBV19 and TRBJ1-1; D remains ambiguous. The length of the CDR3 is 14 residues. The ends were cut back, 7 bases at V and 1 base at J, with 13 bases in the middle. Per germline, CDR1 LNHDA and CDR2 SQIVND (reference sequence). In DNA, the CDR3 is TGTGCCAGTATTCCCCCGACATCGAACACTGAAGCTTTCTTT. It is translated as CASIPPTSNTEAFF.

This sequence joins TRBV7-9 and TRBJ2-3, with D unclear. The CDR3 sequence is 12 residues long. Between the trimmed V and J ends, which lost 5 bases and 5 bases, there was a span of 8 bases. Germline CDR1 and CDR2: SEHNR and FQNEAQ (reference sequence). As DNA, the CDR3 is TGTGCCAGCAGCCGCTCGAGAGATACGCAGTATTTT. Translated: CASSRSRDTQYF.

The genes are TRBV19 and TRBJ2-7; 11 positions agree with TRBD1. This CDR3 comprises 15 residues. After removal of 6 bases from V and 2 bases from J, the junction contained 6 bases not matched to a gene. The germline V gene encodes CDR1 LNHDA and CDR2 SQIVND (reference sequence). CDR3 loop: CASRNPGQGAYEQYF. In DNA, the CDR3 is TGTGCCAGTAGGAATCCGGGACAGGGGGCCTACGAGCAGTACTTC.

The CDR3 DNA reads as TGTGCCAGCAGCTTAGTTGTGCCGGACACTGAAGCTTTCTTT. It codes for CASSLVVPDTEAFF. The rearrangement uses TRBV7-9 and TRBJ1-1; D is uncertain. CDR1 SEHNR and CDR2 FQNEAQ come from the germline V gene (reference sequence). The CDR3 covers 14 residues. The V gene lost 1 base and the J gene lost 3 bases, with 9 bases spanning the gap. The complete variable domain, with remaining parts taken from reference TRBV7-9 and TRBJ1-1, reads DTGVSQNPRHKITKRGQNVTFRCDPISEHNRLYWYRQTLGQGPEFLTYFQNEAQLEKSRLLSDRFSAERPKGSFSTLEIQRTEQGDSAMYLCASSLVVPDTEAFFGQGTRLTVV.